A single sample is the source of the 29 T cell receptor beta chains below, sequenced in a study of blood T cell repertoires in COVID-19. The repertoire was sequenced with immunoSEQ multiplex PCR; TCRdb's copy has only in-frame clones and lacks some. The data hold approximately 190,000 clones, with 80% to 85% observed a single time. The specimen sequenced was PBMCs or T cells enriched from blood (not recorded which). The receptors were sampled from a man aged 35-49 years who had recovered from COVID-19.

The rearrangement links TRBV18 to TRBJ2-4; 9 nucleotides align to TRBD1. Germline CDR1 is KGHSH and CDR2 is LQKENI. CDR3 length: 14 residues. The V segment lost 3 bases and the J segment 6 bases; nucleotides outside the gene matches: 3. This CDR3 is CASSPADRGNIQYF. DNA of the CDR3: TGTGCCAGCTCACCGGCGGACAGGGGAAACATTCAGTACTTC.

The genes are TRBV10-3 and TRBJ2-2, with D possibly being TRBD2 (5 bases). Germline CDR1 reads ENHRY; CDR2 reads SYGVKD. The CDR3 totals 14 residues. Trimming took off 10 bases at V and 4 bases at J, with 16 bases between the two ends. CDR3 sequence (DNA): TGTGCCACGCAGGTGAGGGATGGCACCGGGGAGCTGTTTTTT. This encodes CATQVRDGTGELFF.

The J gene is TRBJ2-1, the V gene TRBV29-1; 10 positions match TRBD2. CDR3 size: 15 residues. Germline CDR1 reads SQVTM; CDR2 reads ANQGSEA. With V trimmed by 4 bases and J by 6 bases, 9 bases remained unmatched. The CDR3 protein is CSVARRASGGNEQFF. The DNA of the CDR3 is TGCAGCGTTGCCCGCCGAGCTAGCGGGGGCAATGAGCAGTTCTTC.

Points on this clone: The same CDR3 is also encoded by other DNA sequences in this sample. The CDR3 nucleotides read TGCGCCAGCAGCTTGGGCCAGGGGCCCTACGAGCAGTACTTC. Protein sequence: CASSLGQGPYEQYF. V gene TRBV5-1 combines with J gene TRBJ2-7; tentatively, D is TRBD1 (6 bases). Trimming left V 0 bases short and J 2 bases short, with 9 bases between. Per the germline V gene, CDR1 is SGHRS and CDR2 is YFSETQ. The CDR3 consists of 14 residues. Complete variable domain (other parts from reference TRBV5-1 and TRBJ2-7): KAGVTQTPRYLIKTRGQQVTLSCSPISGHRSVSWYQQTPGQGLQFLFEYFSETQRNKGNFPGRFSGRQFSNSRSEMNVSTLELGDSALYLCASSLGQGPYEQYFGPGTRLTVT.

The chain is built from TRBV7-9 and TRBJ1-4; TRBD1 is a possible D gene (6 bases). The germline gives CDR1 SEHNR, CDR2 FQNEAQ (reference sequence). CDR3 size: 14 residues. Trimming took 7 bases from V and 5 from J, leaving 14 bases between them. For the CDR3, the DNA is TGTGCCAGCACCGGGGGACATTCAAATGAAAAACTGTTTTTT. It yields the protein CASTGGHSNEKLFF.

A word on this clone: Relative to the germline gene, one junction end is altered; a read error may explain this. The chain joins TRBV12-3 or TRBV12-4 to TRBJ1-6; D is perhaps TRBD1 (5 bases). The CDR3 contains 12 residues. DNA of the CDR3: TGTGCCAGCAGTTCCGGGGGGTTGGAAGTCAACTTT. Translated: CASSSGGLEVNF.

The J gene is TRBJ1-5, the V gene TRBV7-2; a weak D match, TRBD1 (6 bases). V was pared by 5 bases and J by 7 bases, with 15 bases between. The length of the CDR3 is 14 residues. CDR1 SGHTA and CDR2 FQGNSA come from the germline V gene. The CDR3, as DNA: TGTGCCAGCAGCCTAAGAGGGGGAAGACAGCCCCAGCATTTT. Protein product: CASSLRGGRQPQHF.

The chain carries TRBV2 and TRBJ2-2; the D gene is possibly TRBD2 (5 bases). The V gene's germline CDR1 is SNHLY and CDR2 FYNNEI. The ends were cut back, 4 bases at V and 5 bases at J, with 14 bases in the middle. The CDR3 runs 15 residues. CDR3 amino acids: CASSVEAPGTGELFF. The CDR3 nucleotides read TGTGCCAGCAGTGTGGAGGCCCCCGGGACCGGGGAGCTGTTTTTT.

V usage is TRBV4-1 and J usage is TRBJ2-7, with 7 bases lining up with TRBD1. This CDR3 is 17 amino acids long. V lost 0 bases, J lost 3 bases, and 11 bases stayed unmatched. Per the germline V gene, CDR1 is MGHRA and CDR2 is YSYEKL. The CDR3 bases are TGCGCCAGCAGCCAAGATCGGCGAGGGACAGCTTACTACGAGCAGTACTTC. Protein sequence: CASSQDRRGTAYYEQYF.

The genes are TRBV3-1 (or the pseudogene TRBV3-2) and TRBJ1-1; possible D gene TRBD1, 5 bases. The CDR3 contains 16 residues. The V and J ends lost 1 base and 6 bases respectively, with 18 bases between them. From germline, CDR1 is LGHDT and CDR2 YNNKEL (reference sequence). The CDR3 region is CASSQGTRVNLAEAFF. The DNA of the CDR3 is TGTGCCAGCAGCCAAGGCACCAGGGTAAATCTCGCTGAAGCTTTCTTT.

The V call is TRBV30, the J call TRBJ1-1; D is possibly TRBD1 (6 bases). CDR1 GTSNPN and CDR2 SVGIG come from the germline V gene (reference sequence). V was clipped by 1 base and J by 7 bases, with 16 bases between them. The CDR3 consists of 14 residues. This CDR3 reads CAWSGGHRTGEAFF. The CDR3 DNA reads TGTGCCTGGAGTGGGGGACACCGAACAGGTGAAGCTTTCTTT.

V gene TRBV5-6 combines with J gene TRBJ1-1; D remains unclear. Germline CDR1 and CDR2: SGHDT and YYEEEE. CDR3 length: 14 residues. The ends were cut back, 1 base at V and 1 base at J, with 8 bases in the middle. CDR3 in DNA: TGTGCCAGCAGCTTGATATACGGGAACACTGAAGCTTTCTTT. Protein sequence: CASSLIYGNTEAFF. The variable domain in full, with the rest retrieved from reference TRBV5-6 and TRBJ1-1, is DAGVTQSPTHLIKTRGQQVTLRCSPKSGHDTVSWYQQALGQGPQFIFQYYEEEERQRGNFPDRFSGHQFPNYSSELNVNALLLGDSALYLCASSLIYGNTEAFFGQGTRLTVV.

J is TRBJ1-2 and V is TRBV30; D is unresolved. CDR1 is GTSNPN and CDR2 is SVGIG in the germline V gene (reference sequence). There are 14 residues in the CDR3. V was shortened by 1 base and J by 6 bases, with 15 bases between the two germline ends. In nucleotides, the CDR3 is TGTGCCTGGAGTGAAGGAGGACCACCCAATGGCTACACCTTC. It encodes CAWSEGGPPNGYTF.

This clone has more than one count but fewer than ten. CDR3 protein: CASSVNRGRGNTEAFF. In DNA, the CDR3 is TGTGCCAGCAGCGTCAATCGGGGCAGGGGGAACACTGAAGCTTTCTTT. The chain couples TRBV11-1 to TRBJ1-1, with TRBD1 as a possible D gene (6 bases). Trimming pared 5 bases from V and 1 base from J, leaving 17 bases between. Germline V gives CDR1 SGHAT, CDR2 FQDESV (reference sequence). This CDR3 comprises 16 residues.

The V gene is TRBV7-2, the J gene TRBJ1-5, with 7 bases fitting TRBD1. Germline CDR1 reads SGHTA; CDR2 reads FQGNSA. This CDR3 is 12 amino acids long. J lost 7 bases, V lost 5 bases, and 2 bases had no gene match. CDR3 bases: TGTGCCAGCAGCCCCAGGGGGCAGCCCCAGCATTTT. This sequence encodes CASSPRGQPQHF.

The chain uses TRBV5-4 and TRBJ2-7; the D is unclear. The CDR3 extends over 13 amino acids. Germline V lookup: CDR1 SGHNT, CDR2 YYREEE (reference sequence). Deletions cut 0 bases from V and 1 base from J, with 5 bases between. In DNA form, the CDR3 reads TGTGCCAGCAGCTTGGGCAGGTCCTACGAGCAGTACTTC. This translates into CASSLGRSYEQYF.

CDR3 protein: CASRQGGTGELFF. The CDR3 DNA sequence: TGTGCCAGCAGACAGGGGGGCACCGGGGAGCTGTTTTTT. This chain links TRBV7-9 with TRBJ2-2, with 8 positions matching TRBD1. This CDR3 is 13 amino acids long. CDR1 is SEHNR and CDR2 is FQNEAQ in the germline V gene (reference sequence). Trimming cost V 6 bases and J 4 bases; bases outside gene matches: 1.

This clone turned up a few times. DNA for the CDR3: TGTGCCAGCAGCCAGGGGACTAGCGCCAGCTCCTACAATGAGCAGTTCTTC. Amino acids: CASSQGTSASSYNEQFF. The chain carries TRBV4-2 and TRBJ2-1; 10 bases are a match to TRBD2. CDR3 length: 17 amino acids. CDR1 LGHNA and CDR2 YNFKEQ come from the germline V gene. Germline trimming cut 3 bases from V and 0 bases from J; bases unmatched to any gene: 5.

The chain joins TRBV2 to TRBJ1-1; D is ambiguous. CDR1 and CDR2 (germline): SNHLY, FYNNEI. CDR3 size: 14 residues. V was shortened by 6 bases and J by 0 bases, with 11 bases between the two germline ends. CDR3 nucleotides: TGTGCCAGCAGCATAAGAAACTTGAACACTGAAGCTTTCTTT. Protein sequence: CASSIRNLNTEAFF.

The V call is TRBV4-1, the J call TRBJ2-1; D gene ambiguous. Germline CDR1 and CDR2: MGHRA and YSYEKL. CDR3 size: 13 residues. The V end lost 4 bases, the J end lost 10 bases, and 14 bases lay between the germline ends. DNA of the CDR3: TGCGCCAGCAGCCTCGACTGGATTAGGGAGCAGTTCTTC. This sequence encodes CASSLDWIREQFF.

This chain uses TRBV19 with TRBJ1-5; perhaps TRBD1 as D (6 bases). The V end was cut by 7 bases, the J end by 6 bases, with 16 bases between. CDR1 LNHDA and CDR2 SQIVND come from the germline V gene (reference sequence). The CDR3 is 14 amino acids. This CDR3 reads CASTTNRDAQPQHF. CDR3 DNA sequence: TGTGCCAGTACTACGAACAGGGATGCTCAGCCCCAGCATTTT.

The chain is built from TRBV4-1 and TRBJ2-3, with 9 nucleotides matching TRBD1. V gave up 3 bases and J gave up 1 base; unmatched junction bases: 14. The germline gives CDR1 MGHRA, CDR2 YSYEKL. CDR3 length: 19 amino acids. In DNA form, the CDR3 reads TGCGCCAGCAGCCATCGTGACAGGGGGGAGGCTCGTGGCACAGATACGCAGTATTTT. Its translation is CASSHRDRGEARGTDTQYF.

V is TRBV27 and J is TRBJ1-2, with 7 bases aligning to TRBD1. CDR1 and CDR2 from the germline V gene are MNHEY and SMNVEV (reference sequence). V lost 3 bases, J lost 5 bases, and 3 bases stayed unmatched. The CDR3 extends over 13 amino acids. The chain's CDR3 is CASSLARGYGYTF. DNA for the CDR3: TGTGCCAGCAGTTTGGCCAGGGGGTATGGCTACACCTTC.

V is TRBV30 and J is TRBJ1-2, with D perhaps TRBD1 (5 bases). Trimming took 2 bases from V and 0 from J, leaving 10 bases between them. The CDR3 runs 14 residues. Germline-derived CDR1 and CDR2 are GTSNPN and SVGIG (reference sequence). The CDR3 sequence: CAWSIQGTNYGYTF. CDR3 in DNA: TGTGCCTGGAGTATTCAGGGTACTAACTATGGCTACACCTTC.

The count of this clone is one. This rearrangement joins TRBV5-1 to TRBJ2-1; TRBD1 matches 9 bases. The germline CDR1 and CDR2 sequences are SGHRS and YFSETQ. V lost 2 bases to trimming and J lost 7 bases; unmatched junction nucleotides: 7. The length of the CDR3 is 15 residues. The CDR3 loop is CASSLRGQGKNEQFF. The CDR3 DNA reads TGCGCCAGCAGCTTAAGGGGACAGGGTAAAAATGAGCAGTTCTTC.

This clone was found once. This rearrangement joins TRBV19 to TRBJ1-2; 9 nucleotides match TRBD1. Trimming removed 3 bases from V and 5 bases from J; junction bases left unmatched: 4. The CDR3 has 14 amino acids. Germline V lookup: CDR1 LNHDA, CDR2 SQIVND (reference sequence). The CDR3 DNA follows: TGTGCCAGTAGTATCGGGACAGGGTCATATGGCTACACCTTC. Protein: CASSIGTGSYGYTF.

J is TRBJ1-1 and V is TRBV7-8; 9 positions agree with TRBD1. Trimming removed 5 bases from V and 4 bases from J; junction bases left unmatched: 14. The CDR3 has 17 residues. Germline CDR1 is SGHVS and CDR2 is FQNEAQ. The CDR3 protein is CASSAEQGARWSTEAFF. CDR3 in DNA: TGTGCCAGCAGCGCAGAACAGGGGGCGAGGTGGAGCACTGAAGCTTTCTTT.

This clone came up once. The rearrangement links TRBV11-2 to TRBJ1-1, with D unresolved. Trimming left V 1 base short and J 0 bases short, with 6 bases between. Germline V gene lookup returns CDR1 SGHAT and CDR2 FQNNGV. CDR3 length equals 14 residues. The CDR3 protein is CASSLVVVNTEAFF. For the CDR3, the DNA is TGTGCCAGCAGCTTAGTCGTCGTGAACACTGAAGCTTTCTTT.

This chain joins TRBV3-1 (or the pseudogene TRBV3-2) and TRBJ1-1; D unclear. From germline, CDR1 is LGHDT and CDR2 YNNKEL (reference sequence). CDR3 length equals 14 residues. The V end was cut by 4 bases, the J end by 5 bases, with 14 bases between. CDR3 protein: CASSPEGGRTEAFF. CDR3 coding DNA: TGTGCCAGCAGCCCCGAAGGAGGTAGAACTGAAGCTTTCTTT.